Listed below are T cell receptor beta chains from one sample, sequenced in a study of T cells in Graves' hyperthyroidism and ophthalmopathy. MiXCR, applied by TCRdb to the multiplex PCR reads, yields one record per CDR3 protein. The table records 500,000 or so distinct CDR3 sequences, approximately 17% of them present only once. The sample was blood. Receptors originate from a woman between 18 and 29 years old with Graves' ophthalmopathy. The CDR3 runs from the conserved cysteine through the conserved F or W. Fields, in order: V gene, D gene, clone size, J gene, CDR3 DNA, CDR3 protein. A D gene is named only where the DNA matches it firmly. Rows give clone size only sometimes, using once, few, many, or a class for an expanded clone.

TRBV7-2	TRBD2	NA	TRBJ2-1	TGTGCCAGCAGCCCCCTGACTAGCGGGAGGGTGACTGAGCAGTTCTTC	CASSPLTSGRVTEQFF
TRBV20-1	NA	NA	TRBJ2-3	TGCAGTGCTAGAGGGGGGGGGACAGGAAGCACAGATACGCAGTATTTT	CSARGGGTGSTDTQYF
TRBV5-1	NA	many	TRBJ1-1	TGCGCCAGCAGTCCAAATAGGAACACTGAAGCTTTCTTT	CASSPNRNTEAFF
TRBV29-1	NA	many	TRBJ2-1	TGCAGCGTTGATACCGAATACAGCTCCTACAATGAGCAGTTCTTC	CSVDTEYSSYNEQFF
TRBV11-2	TRBD1	NA	TRBJ2-2	TGTGCCAGCAGCTTAGATCCGACAGGGGGCGACACCGGGGAGCTGTTTTTT	CASSLDPTGGDTGELFF
TRBV18	NA	NA	TRBJ2-3	TGTGCCAGCTCACCCGGGGCCGGCACAGATACGCAGTATTTT	CASSPGAGTDTQYF
TRBV9	NA	NA	TRBJ2-1	TGTGCCAGCAGCGTAGCTGGGTCCCATGAGCAATTCTTC	CASSVAGSHEQFF
TRBV7-2	TRBD2	many	TRBJ2-7	TGTGCCAGCAGCCTAGGGACTAGCGAGATCTACGAGCAGTACTTC	CASSLGTSEIYEQYF
TRBV3-1	NA	NA	TRBJ2-5	TGTGCCAGCAGCCAAGAAGCGTGGAGGTGGGAGACCCAGTACTTC	CASSQEAWRWETQYF
TRBV6-2/TRBV6-3	NA	many	TRBJ1-1	TGTGCCAGCACCCACGATCTGAGCAACACTGAAGCTTTCTTT	CASTHDLSNTEAFF
TRBV4-2	TRBD1	few	TRBJ2-2	TGTGCCAGCAGCCAGGGAGGACAGGGAGGTTTTTCCGGGGAGCTGTTTTTT	CASSQGGQGGFSGELFF
TRBV11-1	NA	NA	TRBJ2-1	TGTGCCAGCAGCCAATCCCATTCTTTGTATGAGCAGTTCTTC	CASSQSHSLYEQFF
TRBV28	NA	many	TRBJ2-7	TGTGCCAGCAGGCCATCCCACACAGGCTACGAGCAGTACTTC	CASRPSHTGYEQYF
TRBV20-1	NA	many	TRBJ1-1	TGCAGTGTTGGCGGGGGAAGCACTGAAGCTTTCTTT	CSVGGGSTEAFF
TRBV4-1	NA	NA	TRBJ2-1	TGCGCCAGCAGCCTCGGACAGTTTCGCTCCTACAATGAGCAGTTCTTC	CASSLGQFRSYNEQFF
TRBV11-2	TRBD1	few	TRBJ2-4	TGCGCCAGCAGCCGAGAGGAGACAGGGGGGAACATTCAGTACTTC	CASSREETGGNIQYF
TRBV5-1	TRBD2	NA	TRBJ2-1	TGCGCCAGCAGCTTGGTAGCTAGCGGGAGCAGGAATGAGCAGTTCTTC	CASSLVASGSRNEQFF
TRBV28	NA	NA	TRBJ1-1	TGTGCCAGCAGTTCCCCCCGACGGACAAGCCCCATGAACACTGAAGCTTTCTTT	CASSSPRRTSPMNTEAFF
TRBV7-2	NA	few	TRBJ1-2	TGTGCCAGCAGCTCCGGTTCCAGGGAGTATGGCTACAACTTC	CASSSGSREYGYNF
TRBV6-5	NA	many	TRBJ1-1	TGTGCCAGCAGTTACCCCCCCACGAGGGGGGCCCATCCTAACACTGAAGCTTTCTTT	CASSYPPTRGAHPNTEAFF
TRBV6-1	NA	NA	TRBJ1-4	TGTGCCAGCAGCACCGGGACCGAGGGCGAAAAACTGTTTTTT	CASSTGTEGEKLFF
TRBV19	TRBD1	NA	TRBJ2-5	TGTGCCAGTAGTATAGGACGGACAGGGGAGACCCAGTACTTC	CASSIGRTGETQYF
TRBV6-1	TRBD1	few	TRBJ1-2	TGTGCCAGCAGCCCGATCCAGGGGGCGAGGGGTAACTATGGCTACACCTTC	CASSPIQGARGNYGYTF
TRBV19	TRBD1	NA	TRBJ1-1	TGTGCCAGTAGTATAGGTTCCCCGGACAGGGTTGGAACTGAAGCTTTCTTT	CASSIGSPDRVGTEAFF
TRBV11-2	NA	many	TRBJ2-4	TGTGCCAGCAGCACGGGGGGACAGCTAGCCAAAAACATTCAGTACTTC	CASSTGGQLAKNIQYF
TRBV6-2/TRBV6-3	NA	NA	TRBJ2-5	TGTGCCAGCAGAAAGCTCTCCACGGGGGAGACCCAGTACTTC	CASRKLSTGETQYF
TRBV11-2	TRBD2	many	TRBJ2-3	TGTGCCAGCAGCTTAGGCGGGAGAGGCGGGGCAGATACGCAGTATTTT	CASSLGGRGGADTQYF
TRBV20-1	TRBD1	NA	TRBJ1-4	TGCAGTGCTGGACAGGGATGGAATGAAAAACTGTTTTTT	CSAGQGWNEKLFF
TRBV7-2	TRBD2	many	TRBJ2-7	TGTGCCAGCAGCAGTCAGGCTAGCGGCTCCTACGAGCAGTACTTC	CASSSQASGSYEQYF
TRBV5-4	NA	few	TRBJ2-1	TGTGCCAGCAACTCCCCCGGGCGAGCCAATGAGCAGTTCTTC	CASNSPGRANEQFF
TRBV3-1	NA	many	TRBJ1-2	TGTGCCAGCAGCCCTTGGGGGCAAGCTAACTATGGCTACACCTTC	CASSPWGQANYGYTF
TRBV14	NA	NA	TRBJ2-1	TGTGCCAGCAGCCCAGAGAGACAGATTTACAATGAGCAGTTCTTC	CASSPERQIYNEQFF
TRBV18	NA	few	TRBJ2-7	TGTGCCAGCTCACCGGAGAAGGATTACGAGCAGTACTTC	CASSPEKDYEQYF
TRBV2	TRBD1	many	TRBJ2-3	TGTGCCAGCAGTGGAGGACAGGGGGCAGATACGCAGTATTTT	CASSGGQGADTQYF
TRBV20-1	TRBD1	few	TRBJ1-6	TGCAGTGCTAGATACGGACAGGGCGGTTCACCCCTCCACTTT	CSARYGQGGSPLHF
TRBV14	TRBD2	NA	TRBJ2-1	TGTGCCAGCAGCCCGGGACTAGCGGGAAGTGAGCAGTTCTTC	CASSPGLAGSEQFF
TRBV27	TRBD2	NA	TRBJ2-1	TGTGCCAGCAGGTACGGACTAGCGGTTACTGAGCAGTTCTTC	CASRYGLAVTEQFF
TRBV10-3	TRBD2	few	TRBJ2-1	TGTGCCATCAGTGTGACTAGCGGGGTCTTCTACAATGAGCAGTTCTTC	CAISVTSGVFYNEQFF
TRBV7-9	NA	NA	TRBJ2-1	TGTGCCAGCAGCTTAGTCGCGAAGAGCGGTATGGGTGAGCAGTTCTTC	CASSLVAKSGMGEQFF
TRBV14	NA	few	TRBJ2-7	TGTGCCAGCAGCCCGATTGGCGACGAGCAGTACTTC	CASSPIGDEQYF
TRBV4-3	NA	few	TRBJ1-5	TGCGCCAGCAGCCAAGAAAAGGGTCAGCCCCAGCATTTT	CASSQEKGQPQHF
TRBV5-4	NA	few	TRBJ2-3	TGTGCCAGCAGCTTGGGACAGCCTGTCACAGATACGCAGTATTTT	CASSLGQPVTDTQYF
TRBV10-3	NA	many	TRBJ2-1	TGTGCCATCAGTGAGTCGTGGGGCGGGTTCAGTCAGGATGAGCAGTTCTTC	CAISESWGGFSQDEQFF